The next 15 T cell receptor beta chains were all read from a single sample in a study of blood T cell repertoires in COVID-19. Clones were sequenced by immunoSEQ multiplex PCR, and TCRdb holds only the in-frame ones, with some missing. Of under 500,000 clones in the sample, 80% to 90% were seen once. The sample comprised PBMCs or T cells enriched from blood (not recorded which). The source is a man aged 25 to 40 who had recovered from COVID-19.

The V gene is TRBV5-1, the J gene TRBJ2-3, with unresolved D. V was pared by 3 bases and J by 2 bases, with 16 bases between. This CDR3 is built from 16 residues. Germline V gives CDR1 SGHRS, CDR2 YFSETQ. For the CDR3, the DNA is TGCGCCAGCAGCTCGACGTGGGCGCAACCCACAGATACGCAGTATTTT. Translated: CASSSTWAQPTDTQYF. The whole variable domain, filled in from reference TRBV5-1 and TRBJ2-3, reads KAGVTQTPRYLIKTRGQQVTLSCSPISGHRSVSWYQQTPGQGLQFLFEYFSETQRNKGNFPGRFSGRQFSNSRSEMNVSTLELGDSALYLCASSSTWAQPTDTQYFGPGTRLTVL.

In its sample, this clone was seen a few times. The J gene is TRBJ1-1, the V gene TRBV7-6; 10 bases map to TRBD1. The J segment lost 1 base and the V segment lost 4 bases, leaving 3 bases of the junction unmatched. The germline CDR1 and CDR2 sequences are SGHVS and FNYEAQ. The CDR3 covers 15 residues. The CDR3 region is CASSSRQGANTEAFF. The DNA of the CDR3 is TGTGCCAGCAGCTCGCGACAGGGGGCGAACACTGAAGCTTTCTTT. The variable domain in full, with the rest retrieved from reference TRBV7-6 and TRBJ1-1, is GAGVSQSPRYKVTKRGQDVALRCDPISGHVSLYWYRQALGQGPEFLTYFNYEAQQDKSGLPNDRFSAERPEGSISTLTIQRTEQRDSAMYRCASSSRQGANTEAFFGQGTRLTVV.

The CDR3 sequence is CATSDAGTGLSYEQYF. The CDR3 region has the DNA TGTGCCACCAGTGACGCCGGGACAGGGTTGTCCTACGAGCAGTACTTC. The gene calls are TRBV24-1 and TRBJ2-7, with 9 bases matching TRBD1. V lost 4 bases, J lost 1 base, and 7 bases stayed unmatched. Germline CDR1 is KGHDR and CDR2 is SFDVKD. The CDR3 totals 16 residues.

The rearrangement links TRBV28 to TRBJ1-4, with 9 bases lining up with TRBD1. Germline V gene lookup returns CDR1 MDHEN and CDR2 SYDVKM. The trim removed 9 bases at V and 0 bases at J, leaving 8 bases unmatched. The CDR3 has 16 residues. DNA of the CDR3: TGTGCCAGTCAGACAGGGGGATTCACAACTAATGAAAAACTGTTTTTT. Its translation is CASQTGGFTTNEKLFF. Supplemented by reference TRBV28 and TRBJ1-4, the full variable domain reads DVKVTQSSRYLVKRTGEKVFLECVQDMDHENMFWYRQDPGLGLRLIYFSYDVKMKEKGDIPEGYSVSREKKERFSLILESASTNQTSMYLCASQTGGFTTNEKLFFGSGTQLSVL.

The chain couples TRBV6-1 to TRBJ2-7; 7 nucleotides agree with TRBD1. The germline V gene encodes CDR1 MNHNS and CDR2 SASEGT. The V segment lost 1 base and the J segment 3 bases; nucleotides outside the gene matches: 9. CDR3 size: 16 residues. CDR3 nucleotides: TGTGCCAGCAGTGAAGGTTTCCGGGCAGGGGGCTACGAGCAGTACTTC. Its protein is CASSEGFRAGGYEQYF.

The rearrangement joins TRBV11-2 to TRBJ2-3, with D maybe TRBD2 (5 bases). Germline CDR1 SGHAT, CDR2 FQNNGV. This CDR3 region has 13 residues. V was trimmed by 10 bases and J by 0 bases, leaving 11 bases between them. CDR3 DNA: TGTGCCACCCGGGGAGCGAGCACAGATACGCAGTATTTT. It encodes CATRGASTDTQYF.

This chain uses TRBV19 with TRBJ2-7, with 13 bases that match TRBD2. The germline gives CDR1 LNHDA, CDR2 SQIVND (reference sequence). The trim removed 6 bases at V and 3 bases at J, leaving 5 bases unmatched. The CDR3 is 15 residues long. The CDR3 loop is CASSRTSGRDYEQYF. The CDR3 nucleotides read TGTGCCAGTAGCCGGACTAGCGGGAGAGACTACGAGCAGTACTTC.

This clone was found a few times. V is TRBV27 and J is TRBJ2-7; no clear D. V was pared by 7 bases and J by 2 bases, with 9 bases between. Germline loops: CDR1 MNHEY, CDR2 SMNVEV (reference sequence). The CDR3 covers 12 residues. CDR3 sequence reads: CASILGTYEQYF. As DNA, the CDR3 is TGTGCCAGCATCCTAGGAACCTACGAGCAGTACTTC.

The rearrangement joins TRBV7-9 to TRBJ2-1; maybe TRBD2 (8 bases). Germline V gene sequence: CDR1 SEHNR, CDR2 FQNEAQ (reference sequence). The CDR3 has 16 residues. V lost 5 bases to trimming and J lost 8 bases, with 22 bases between them. The CDR3: CASSEGGSGSSYEQFF. The CDR3 region has the DNA TGTGCCAGCAGCGAAGGGGGCAGCGGGAGTAGCTATGAGCAGTTCTTC. Full variable domain (rest looked up from reference TRBV7-9 and TRBJ2-1): DTGVSQNPRHKITKRGQNVTFRCDPISEHNRLYWYRQTLGQGPEFLTYFQNEAQLEKSRLLSDRFSAERPKGSFSTLEIQRTEQGDSAMYLCASSEGGSGSSYEQFFGPGTRLTVL.

This clone appeared once. The rearrangement uses TRBV28 and TRBJ2-3; 9 bases fit TRBD2. With 6 bases clipped from V and 2 bases from J, the junction kept 3 bases outside the gene matches. Germline V gene data show CDR1 as MDHEN and CDR2 as SYDVKM. The CDR3 spans 14 residues. The CDR3: CASRAGGPTDTQYF. CDR3 nucleotides: TGTGCCAGCAGGGCGGGAGGGCCCACAGATACGCAGTATTTT.

The chain joins TRBV6-5 to TRBJ2-7, with a tentative D call TRBD2 (5 bases). CDR1 and CDR2 (germline): MNHEY, SVGAGI. Trimming cost V 4 bases and J 5 bases, with 9 bases left between them. The CDR3 has 12 amino acids. The CDR3 spells CASSSFGDEQYF. In DNA, the CDR3 is TGTGCCAGCAGTTCGTTCGGGGACGAGCAGTACTTC.

This clone has only one observation. The rearrangement uses TRBV6-4 and TRBJ2-1; 7 bases fit TRBD2. This CDR3 contains 12 residues. Losses at the gene ends were 0 bases for V and 15 bases for J; bases not matched to a gene: 5. In germline, CDR1 is MRHNA, CDR2 SNTAGT. Here the CDR3 reads CASSDSAGVWFF. The CDR3 DNA sequence: TGTGCCAGCAGTGACTCGGCGGGAGTATGGTTCTTC.

The rearrangement links TRBV19 to TRBJ2-2, with D possibly being TRBD1 (6 bases). The CDR3 consists of 16 residues. Germline CDR1 LNHDA, CDR2 SQIVND (reference sequence). The V and J ends lost 8 bases and 0 bases respectively, with 16 bases between them. The CDR3 spells CASDRQARANTGELFF. The CDR3 DNA is TGTGCCAGTGACAGACAGGCCCGCGCGAACACCGGGGAGCTGTTTTTT.

Comment on this clone: Its ends do not fully match the called genes, so a read error is possible. This chain connects TRBV9 to TRBJ2-7; D perhaps matches TRBD1 (6 bases). This CDR3 has 14 amino acids. CDR1 and CDR2 (germline): SGDLS, YYNGEE. In DNA, the CDR3 is TGTGCCAGCAGCTACACAGGGACCTCCCACGAGCAGTACTTC. This sequence encodes CASSYTGTSHEQYF. The full variable domain, its missing parts supplied by reference TRBV9 and TRBJ2-7, is DSGVTQTPKHLITATGQRVTLRCSPRSGDLSVYWYQQSLDQGLQFLIQYYNGEERAKGNILERFSAQQFPDLHSELNLSSLELGDSALYFCASSYTGTSHEQYFGPGTRLTVT.

The chain is built from TRBV19 and TRBJ1-5, with a possible D match to TRBD1 (5 bases). Trimming stripped 4 bases from V and 0 bases from J, with 22 bases between. This CDR3 spans 19 amino acids. CDR1 is LNHDA and CDR2 is SQIVND in the germline V gene (reference sequence). This CDR3 reads CASSTRQDLGHLSNQPQHF. The CDR3 DNA sequence: TGTGCCAGTAGTACCCGGCAGGATCTAGGACACCTTAGCAATCAGCCCCAGCATTTT.